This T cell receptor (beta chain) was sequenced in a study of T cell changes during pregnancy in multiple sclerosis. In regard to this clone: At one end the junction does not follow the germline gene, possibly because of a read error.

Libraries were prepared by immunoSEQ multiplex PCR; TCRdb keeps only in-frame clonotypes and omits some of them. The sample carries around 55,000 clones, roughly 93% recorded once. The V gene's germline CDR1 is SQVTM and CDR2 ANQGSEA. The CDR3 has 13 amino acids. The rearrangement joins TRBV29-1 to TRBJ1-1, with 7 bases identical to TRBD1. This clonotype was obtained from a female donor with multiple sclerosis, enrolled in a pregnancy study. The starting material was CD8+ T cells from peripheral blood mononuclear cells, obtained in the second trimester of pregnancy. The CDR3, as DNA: TGCAGCGTACGTACAGGGGCGAACGCTGAAGCTTTCTTT. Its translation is CSVRTGANAEAFF.